This T cell receptor (beta chain) was identified in a study of OX40 agonist ivuxolimab in advanced cancers. Study-level information: A mean age of about 59 years, range about 20 to 79, was recorded, and roughly 83% were male.

CDR1 and CDR2 from the germline V gene are MNHEY and SVGAGI. Trimming removed 0 bases at V and 0 bases at J, with 9 bases between. This CDR3 has 16 amino acids. The protocol was immunoSEQ multiplex PCR, while the TCRdb copy is restricted to in-frame clones and leaves out a portion. The sample has about 54,000 clones; about four fifths are singletons. Concerning this clone: As yet, its antigen is unknown.

Regarding the study as a whole: Which antigen the expanded peripheral T cells recognized is unknown. Also present in some nonresponders was a low level of normalized T-cell clonal expansion. In CD8+ T cells, expanded clones were on average more numerous than in CD4+.

The chain has TRBV6-5 and TRBJ1-3, with D uncertain. This sequence originates from an adult with an advanced solid tumor such as melanoma, head and neck, liver or kidney cancer. The specimen was CD4+ or CD8+ T cells sorted from blood, collected in a trial of the OX40 agonist ivuxolimab. The CDR3 protein is CASSYSSTDSGNTIYF. The CDR3 bases are TGTGCCAGCAGTTACTCAAGTACGGACTCTGGAAACACCATATATTTT.